The 19 T cell receptor beta chains presented below share a single source sample, sequenced in a study of cytomegalovirus exposure and HLA in healthy donors. PCR involved 60 Vbeta and 13 Jbeta primers. Using immunoSEQ multiplex PCR, the repertoire was profiled, and TCRdb retains in-frame clones only, with some absent. The sample's table shows roughly 190,000 clones. The specimen sequenced was PBMCs. The source of these receptors is a man under 40 in good health and CMV-seronegative.

The chain combines TRBV19 with TRBJ2-3; 7 bases align to TRBD1. Germline-derived CDR1 and CDR2 are LNHDA and SQIVND (reference sequence). With V trimmed by 6 bases and J by 2 bases, 11 bases remained unmatched. The length of the CDR3 is 16 residues. CDR3 amino acids: CASRLAPDRNTDTQYF. The CDR3 DNA reads TGTGCCAGTAGATTAGCGCCGGACAGGAACACAGATACGCAGTATTTT.

This rearrangement joins TRBV18 to TRBJ1-1; 7 bases align to TRBD1. Germline CDR1 reads KGHSH; CDR2 reads LQKENI. The CDR3 loop spans 13 amino acids. Unmatched junction bases numbered 3, after V lost 8 bases and J lost 0 bases. The CDR3 bases are TGTGCCAGCCAGGGGACAGTGAACACTGAAGCTTTCTTT. Encoded protein: CASQGTVNTEAFF.

V is TRBV5-1 and J is TRBJ1-1, with TRBD1 identical over 7 bases. The CDR3 contains 14 residues. In germline, CDR1 is SGHRS, CDR2 YFSETQ. J was trimmed by 2 bases and V by 3 bases; bases with no gene match: 4. CDR3 sequence (DNA): TGCGCCAGCAGCTCTCGGACAGGTAACACTGAAGCTTTCTTT. Its protein product is CASSSRTGNTEAFF.

V gene TRBV5-1 combines with J gene TRBJ1-2; 7 nucleotides match TRBD1. V shed 0 bases, J shed 2 bases, and the junction held 1 base outside the gene matches. Germline CDR1 reads SGHRS; CDR2 reads YFSETQ. The CDR3 consists of 14 residues. CDR3 loop: CASSLEGQNYGYTF. CDR3 nucleotides: TGCGCCAGCAGCTTGGAGGGACAGAACTATGGCTACACCTTC.

This chain joins TRBV5-1 and TRBJ1-5; tentative D call: TRBD1 (5 bases). The germline V gene has CDR1 SGHRS and CDR2 YFSETQ. Trimming stripped 1 base from V and 2 bases from J, with 13 bases between. The CDR3 length is 16 residues. CDR3 amino acids: CASSLSSGGGNQPQHF. The CDR3 coding sequence is TGCGCCAGCAGCTTGTCCTCCGGGGGAGGCAATCAGCCCCAGCATTTT. The variable domain in full, completed from reference TRBV5-1 and TRBJ1-5, reads KAGVTQTPRYLIKTRGQQVTLSCSPISGHRSVSWYQQTPGQGLQFLFEYFSETQRNKGNFPGRFSGRQFSNSRSEMNVSTLELGDSALYLCASSLSSGGGNQPQHFGDGTRLSIL.

This chain joins TRBV18 and TRBJ2-7; D is uncertain. The ends were cut back, 2 bases at V and 3 bases at J, with 8 bases in the middle. In germline, CDR1 is KGHSH, CDR2 LQKENI. This CDR3 comprises 13 residues. The CDR3 spells CASSPGQFYEQYF. CDR3 DNA sequence: TGTGCCAGCTCACCAGGGCAGTTCTACGAGCAGTACTTC.

The chain joins TRBV18 to TRBJ1-1, with D possibly TRBD1 on 5 matching bases. Per germline, CDR1 KGHSH and CDR2 LQKENI. This CDR3 region has 15 residues. Trimming cost V 3 bases and J 4 bases, with 15 bases left between them. The CDR3 DNA is TGTGCCAGCTCACCGCCAATCAGGGAGGGCACTGAAGCTTTCTTT. It is translated as CASSPPIREGTEAFF.

The gene calls are TRBV10-3 and TRBJ2-2; 9 bases fit TRBD1. Germline V gene data show CDR1 as ENHRY and CDR2 as SYGVKD. This CDR3 has 16 residues. V shed 3 bases, J shed 5 bases, and the junction held 7 bases outside the gene matches. The CDR3, as DNA: TGTGCCATCAGTGATTTAGGACAGGGGCGTACCGGGGAGCTGTTTTTT. Translated, it gives CAISDLGQGRTGELFF.

This chain links TRBV5-4 with TRBJ2-3; unclear D gene. V lost 2 bases and J lost 6, with 10 bases in between. This CDR3 contains 13 residues. Germline V gene data show CDR1 as SGHNT and CDR2 as YYREEE (reference sequence). CDR3 region: CASSFFSSDTQYF. Here the CDR3 DNA reads TGTGCCAGCAGCTTTTTCAGTTCCGATACGCAGTATTTT.

The V and J genes are TRBV18 and TRBJ2-6, with D possibly being TRBD1 (5 bases). Trimming removed 0 bases from V and 2 bases from J, with 20 bases in between. The CDR3 spans 20 residues. Germline CDR1 and CDR2: KGHSH and LQKENI. As DNA, the CDR3 is TGTGCCAGCTCACCACCGAGTTTAACAGGTGCCATCCCTGGGGCCAACGTCCTGACTTTC. Its translation is CASSPPSLTGAIPGANVLTF.

The chain is built from TRBV7-2 and TRBJ1-2; the D is unclear. Trimming took 3 bases from V and 2 from J, leaving 10 bases between them. CDR1 is SGHTA and CDR2 is FQGNSA in the germline V gene. The CDR3 spans 14 residues. The DNA of the CDR3 is TGTGCCAGCAGCTTTCAGGCTACGAACTATGGCTACACCTTC. This sequence encodes CASSFQATNYGYTF. Full variable domain (missing parts from reference TRBV7-2 and TRBJ1-2): GAGVSQSPSNKVTEKGKDVELRCDPISGHTALYWYRQSLGQGLEFLIYFQGNSAPDKSGLPSDRFSAERTGGSVSTLTIQRTQQEDSAVYLCASSFQATNYGYTFGSGTRLTVV.

J is TRBJ2-2 and V is TRBV27; 14 nucleotides match TRBD2. The CDR3 consists of 19 residues. Trimming removed 7 bases from V and 4 bases from J; junction bases left unmatched: 14. CDR1 is MNHEY and CDR2 is SMNVEV in the germline V gene (reference sequence). CDR3: CASTLRGLAGEMRTGELFF. The CDR3, as DNA: TGTGCCAGCACCCTACGGGGACTAGCGGGAGAGATGCGCACCGGGGAGCTGTTTTTT.

The chain links TRBV10-3 to TRBJ1-1; TRBD1 is a possible D gene (6 bases). Looked up from germline, CDR1 is ENHRY and CDR2 is SYGVKD. The CDR3 has 16 residues. Trimming left V 2 bases short and J 0 bases short, with 13 bases between. The CDR3: CAISEARGNLNTEAFF. The CDR3 DNA reads as TGTGCCATCAGTGAGGCTAGGGGGAACTTGAACACTGAAGCTTTCTTT.

V is TRBV4-2 and J is TRBJ1-1; 7 bases are a match to TRBD1. The CDR3 has 15 residues. CDR1 is LGHNA, CDR2 YNFKEQ, per germline. V was clipped by 4 bases and J by 6 bases; unmatched bases: 11. Here the CDR3 reads CASSPVQGEVPEAFF. CDR3 nucleotides: TGTGCCAGCAGCCCCGTTCAGGGGGAAGTCCCTGAAGCTTTCTTT.

The chain couples TRBV6-1 to TRBJ2-3; TRBD2 is a possible D gene (7 bases). V lost 1 base and J 5 bases, leaving 16 bases between the germline ends. Germline V gene sequence: CDR1 MNHNS, CDR2 SASEGT. The CDR3 has 16 residues. CDR3 sequence reads: CASSEVRGGVGDTQYF. The CDR3, as DNA: TGTGCCAGCAGTGAAGTCCGAGGGGGGGTAGGAGATACGCAGTATTTT.

The chain carries TRBV6-6 and TRBJ2-3; D not certain. V dropped 1 base and J dropped 2 bases, with 10 bases sitting between them. CDR1 is MNHNY and CDR2 is SVGAGI in the germline V gene (reference sequence). The CDR3 has 15 residues. The CDR3 DNA is TGTGCCAGCAGTTACTATCCCCCCTCCACAGATACGCAGTATTTT. This translates into CASSYYPPSTDTQYF.

This chain links TRBV28 with TRBJ1-3, with D hard to call. The V and J ends lost 8 bases and 7 bases respectively, with 9 bases between them. This CDR3 is built from 11 residues. Germline CDR1 reads MDHEN; CDR2 reads SYDVKM. The CDR3 region has the DNA TGTGCCAGCTCGATGGAGAACACCATATATTTT. This codes for CASSMENTIYF.

The V call is TRBV7-6, the J call TRBJ2-3; TRBD1 agrees at 9 bases. The CDR3 sequence is 19 residues long. Germline CDR1 and CDR2: SGHVS and FNYEAQ. The junction had 16 bases not matched to a gene; V was cut back by 5 bases and J by 1 base. For the CDR3, the DNA is TGTGCCAGCAGCCCGACAGGGGGGTCGGGACCTGAGGGCACAGATACGCAGTATTTT. It translates to CASSPTGGSGPEGTDTQYF. The full variable domain, rest sourced from reference TRBV7-6 and TRBJ2-3, is GAGVSQSPRYKVTKRGQDVALRCDPISGHVSLYWYRQALGQGPEFLTYFNYEAQQDKSGLPNDRFSAERPEGSISTLTIQRTEQRDSAMYRCASSPTGGSGPEGTDTQYFGPGTRLTVL.

The chain couples TRBV28 to TRBJ2-7; 9 bases fit TRBD2. The germline CDR1 and CDR2 sequences are MDHEN and SYDVKM. With V trimmed by 4 bases and J by 5 bases, 9 bases remained unmatched. The CDR3 contains 15 residues. DNA for the CDR3: TGTGCCAGCAGTTCGCTTGCGGGAGGGCCTAACGAGCAGTACTTC. It translates to CASSSLAGGPNEQYF.